The clone carrying this T cell receptor beta chain was recorded a few times. As yet, its antigen is unknown. This record comes from a study of Graves' ophthalmopathy and Graves' hyperthyroidism. About the study: Peripheral blood was collected at initial diagnosis, before any treatment.

Clinical symptoms, serum thyroxine, TRAb, thyroid ultrasound and orbital computed tomography were relied on for diagnosis. Amplified material comprised TCR beta CDR3 regions derived from RNA transcripts. Amplification began with first-round RT-PCR using HTBI primers, then second-round multiplex PCR was performed. Each CDR3 protein gets one entry after TCRdb re-called the multiplex PCR reads with MiXCR. This table has 40,000 or so distinct CDR3 sequences, approximately 55% appearing once. Study-wide points: The model achieved 70.59% sensitivity and 72.22% specificity for ophthalmopathy progression. Classification of ophthalmopathy versus stable hyperthyroidism by a 13-signature model yielded just under 90% sensitivity and 75% to 84% specificity.

Germline CDR1 is LNHNV and CDR2 is YYDKDF (reference sequence). CDR3 length equals 15 residues. With 8 bases clipped from V and 4 bases from J, the junction kept 8 bases outside the gene matches. The chain has TRBV15 and TRBJ2-5; 12 bases match TRBD1. The sample comprised peripheral blood. The sequence was collected from an adult woman with stable Graves' hyperthyroidism. DNA of the CDR3: TGTGCCACCGCTGACGGGACAGGGGGCGGAGAGACCCAGTACTTC. The encoded protein is CATADGTGGGETQYF.